This TCR beta chain derives from a study of radiotherapy plus CTLA-4 blockade in lung cancer. Study at large: Disease control reached approximately 30%, with objective responses in roughly 19%.

This clone appeared a few times. Its target is not known. Libraries were prepared by immunoSEQ multiplex PCR; TCRdb keeps only in-frame clonotypes and omits some of them. The sample holds roughly 90,000 clones, about four fifths seen once. Alongside CTLA-4 blockade with ipilimumab, patients with chemo-refractory metastatic non-small-cell lung cancer received focal radiation. Per the germline V gene, CDR1 is WNHNN and CDR2 is SYGVQD (reference sequence). The CDR3 covers 17 residues. V was pared by 2 bases and J by 0 bases, with 16 bases between. Study-level findings and limits: Expansion in blood of tumor-derived TCR clones was seen after radiotherapy plus ipilimumab. Best predicting response, reportedly, were early blood T cell clone dynamics, with interferon-beta.

The origin of this receptor is a human donor with non-small cell lung cancer who had a partial response to radiotherapy plus ipilimumab. Some clones in this sample may be carry-over from other donors' samples. The V and J genes are TRBV10-1 and TRBJ1-2, with a weak D call TRBD1 (5 bases). Material: peripheral blood, obtained from a patient treated with radiotherapy plus ipilimumab. This CDR3 is CASSEGREKLANYGYTF. The CDR3 nucleotides read TGCGCCAGCAGTGAGGGCAGGGAAAAGTTAGCTAACTATGGCTACACCTTC.